This TCR beta chain is from a study of OX40 agonist ivuxolimab in advanced cancers. Study-level background: Given to patients was ivuxolimab, an agonistic anti-OX40 (CD134) antibody.

On this clone: The antigen remains unidentified.

There are 11 residues in the CDR3. Per germline, CDR1 ENHRY and CDR2 SYGVKD. The V gene lost 8 bases and the J gene lost 2 bases, with 6 bases spanning the gap. General observations from the study: Blood T cells, both CD4+ and CD8+, expanded clonally by week 6 at 0.1 to 3.0 mg/kg.

Assay used: immunoSEQ multiplex PCR; TCRdb lists only in-frame clones, some missing. The sample carries tens of thousands of clones, approximately 90% recorded once. The V call is TRBV10-3, the J call TRBJ1-1; no reliable D call. This sequence originates from an adult with an advanced solid tumor such as melanoma, head and neck, liver or kidney cancer. Sequencing used CD4+ or CD8+ T cells sorted from blood, obtained in a trial of the OX40 agonist ivuxolimab. In DNA, the CDR3 is TGTGCCATCGGAGATAACACTGAAGCTTTCTTT. Translation gives CAIGDNTEAFF.